Below are 20 T cell receptor beta chains sequenced from a single sample in a study of blood T cell repertoires in COVID-19. TCRdb's copy holds only in-frame clones and misses some; the assay was immunoSEQ multiplex PCR. The sample has approximately 390,000 clones, approximately 91% seen once. The sample taken for sequencing was PBMCs or T cells enriched from blood (not recorded which). The receptors originated from a woman in her thirties or forties with acute COVID-19.

The V gene is TRBV6-5, the J gene TRBJ1-1; tentatively, D is TRBD1 (5 bases). The V end lost 0 bases, the J end lost 0 bases, and 11 bases lay between the germline ends. The CDR3 length is 16 residues. From germline, CDR1 is MNHEY and CDR2 SVGAGI. The CDR3 spells CASSYSVQEMNTEAFF. CDR3 nucleotides: TGTGCCAGCAGTTACTCGGTACAGGAGATGAACACTGAAGCTTTCTTT.

The chain couples TRBV10-1 to TRBJ2-1; D may be TRBD1 (5 bases). CDR3 length: 14 amino acids. Germline V gene lookup returns CDR1 WNHNN and CDR2 SYGVQD (reference sequence). Trimming pared 2 bases from V and 8 bases from J, leaving 13 bases between. CDR3 sequence: CASSEQQDIDEQFF. DNA for the CDR3: TGCGCCAGCAGTGAGCAACAGGATATCGATGAGCAGTTCTTC.

This clone came up once. This sequence joins TRBV25-1 and TRBJ1-1; maybe TRBD1 (5 bases). This CDR3 has 13 residues. CDR1 MGHDK and CDR2 SYGVNS come from the germline V gene. V was cut by 6 bases and J by 5 bases, with 13 bases left in between. CDR3 sequence: CASSAGRLTEAFF. DNA for the CDR3: TGTGCCAGCAGCGCGGGACGGCTTACTGAAGCTTTCTTT.

V usage is TRBV6-5 and J usage is TRBJ2-3; 7 nucleotides line up with TRBD2. Germline V CDR1 and CDR2: MNHEY, SVGAGI. After removal of 5 bases from V and 2 bases from J, the junction contained 4 bases not matched to a gene. This CDR3 spans 14 amino acids. The CDR3 sequence is CASSLSGATDTQYF. The CDR3, as DNA: TGTGCCAGCAGTCTAAGCGGGGCCACAGATACGCAGTATTTT.

This clone was observed a handful of times. The chain is built from TRBV7-9 and TRBJ1-5; D possibly corresponds to TRBD1 (5 bases). V lost 5 bases and J lost 1, with 12 bases in between. Germline V gene data show CDR1 as SEHNR and CDR2 as FQNEAQ (reference sequence). The CDR3 totals 15 residues. CDR3 bases: TGTGCCAGCAGCCGCCCGGGGGGGAGCAATCAGCCCCAGCATTTT. Residues: CASSRPGGSNQPQHF.

The genes are TRBV12-5 and TRBJ1-1; 8 bases match TRBD1. The J segment lost 4 bases and the V segment lost 1 base, leaving 5 bases of the junction unmatched. Looked up from germline, CDR1 is LGHNT and CDR2 is FRNRAP. This CDR3 region has 15 residues. Here the CDR3 DNA reads TGTGCTAGTGGTTTGGGGACAGGGTATCTCACTGAAGCTTTCTTT. It codes for CASGLGTGYLTEAFF.

CDR3 in amino acids: CASRGDRERQPQHF. CDR3 DNA: TGTGCCAGCAGGGGAGACAGGGAGCGACAGCCCCAGCATTTT. The chain is built from TRBV2 and TRBJ1-5, with 7 nucleotides matching TRBD1. This CDR3 is built from 14 residues. CDR1 and CDR2 (germline): SNHLY, FYNNEI. V shed 6 bases, J shed 7 bases, and the junction held 9 bases outside the gene matches.

This chain uses TRBV2 with TRBJ1-6; D uncertain. V lost 6 bases, J lost 6 bases, and 6 bases lay in between. The CDR3 is 12 amino acids. Germline V gene data show CDR1 as SNHLY and CDR2 as FYNNEI. The CDR3 nucleotides read TGTGCCAGCAGGGGAGTTAATTCACCCCTCCACTTT. It encodes CASRGVNSPLHF.

The chain is built from TRBV29-1 and TRBJ1-2, with 9 nucleotides matching TRBD1. CDR1 and CDR2 (germline): SQVTM, ANQGSEA. V dropped 6 bases and J dropped 1; count of bases not matched to a gene: 3. CDR3 length: 13 residues. The CDR3 DNA is TGCAGCGTCCGGGACAGGGATAACTATGGCTACACCTTC. Its translation: CSVRDRDNYGYTF.

The chain's CDR3 is CASSSDRTAEAFF. DNA for the CDR3: TGTGCCAGCTCATCAGATAGGACAGCTGAAGCTTTCTTT. The chain carries TRBV18 and TRBJ1-1; maybe TRBD1 (6 bases). CDR3 size: 13 residues. The ends were cut back, 5 bases at V and 6 bases at J, with 13 bases in the middle. The germline CDR1 and CDR2 sequences are KGHSH and LQKENI.

The rearrangement joins TRBV7-9 to TRBJ2-1; maybe TRBD1 (5 bases). The CDR3 is made up of 12 amino acids. Germline V gene sequence: CDR1 SEHNR, CDR2 FQNEAQ (reference sequence). V was shortened by 2 bases and J by 9 bases, with 8 bases between the two germline ends. The CDR3 protein is CASSLPDSEQFF. The CDR3 DNA reads TGTGCCAGCAGCTTACCTGACAGTGAGCAGTTCTTC.

The J gene is TRBJ2-3, the V gene TRBV30; TRBD2 is a possible D gene (7 bases). From germline, CDR1 is GTSNPN and CDR2 SVGIG (reference sequence). This CDR3 is built from 17 residues. Trimming shortened V by 2 bases and J by 4 bases, and 22 bases separated the two germline ends. In DNA form, the CDR3 reads TGTGCCTGGAGTCCATTGGGGGCGGGGGTCCTAGCAGATACGCAGTATTTT. Translation: CAWSPLGAGVLADTQYF.

This sequence joins TRBV6-2 or TRBV6-3 and TRBJ1-2, with D possibly TRBD1 on 6 matching bases. The CDR3 extends over 14 amino acids. Trimming left V 6 bases short and J 4 bases short, with 15 bases between. The germline CDR1 and CDR2 sequences are MNHEY and SVGEGT. This CDR3 reads CASSTDRNIYGYTF. CDR3 coding DNA: TGTGCCAGCAGCACGGACAGAAATATCTATGGCTACACCTTC.

V is TRBV19 and J is TRBJ1-4, with D maybe TRBD1 (5 bases). Trimming stripped 6 bases from V and 2 bases from J, with 7 bases between. Germline V gives CDR1 LNHDA, CDR2 SQIVND (reference sequence). There are 13 residues in the CDR3. The CDR3 sequence: CASRKGTNEKLFF. In nucleotides, the CDR3 is TGTGCCAGTAGGAAGGGGACTAATGAAAAACTGTTTTTT.

The genes are TRBV14 and TRBJ1-4, with D uncertain. Germline CDR1 reads SGHDN; CDR2 reads FVKESK. The CDR3 has 14 amino acids. Trimming cost V 2 bases and J 2 bases, with 6 bases left between them. The CDR3 DNA is TGTGCCAGCAGCCAAAAGGAGACTAATGAAAAACTGTTTTTT. The encoded protein is CASSQKETNEKLFF.

The rearrangement uses TRBV5-6 and TRBJ2-7; 8 bases align to TRBD1. The germline V gene encodes CDR1 SGHDT and CDR2 YYEEEE. Trimming cost V 4 bases and J 3 bases; bases outside gene matches: 3. The CDR3 runs 13 residues. The CDR3 here is CASSRDRYYEQYF. In DNA, the CDR3 is TGTGCCAGCAGCCGGGACAGGTACTACGAGCAGTACTTC.

V is TRBV18 and J is TRBJ2-3; D is unresolved. V was shortened by 5 bases and J by 0 bases, with 6 bases between the two germline ends. The germline CDR1 and CDR2 sequences are KGHSH and LQKENI. The CDR3 totals 13 residues. The CDR3 here is CASSKPSTDTQYF. In nucleotides, the CDR3 is TGTGCCAGCTCAAAGCCTAGCACAGATACGCAGTATTTT.

The chain's CDR3 is CASSEQGSSEAFF. CDR3 DNA sequence: TGTGCCAGCAGTGAGCAGGGGTCGAGTGAAGCTTTCTTT. This chain joins TRBV6-1 and TRBJ1-1; D is perhaps TRBD1 (6 bases). This CDR3 region has 13 residues. Per germline, CDR1 MNHNS and CDR2 SASEGT. The germline V and J ends were trimmed by 3 bases and 7 bases, with 12 bases remaining between them.

This chain uses TRBV19 with TRBJ2-7; TRBD1 matches 8 bases. The V gene's germline CDR1 is LNHDA and CDR2 SQIVND (reference sequence). Trimming at V came to 4 bases and at J to 1 base, leaving 3 bases not matched to a gene. The length of the CDR3 is 14 residues. CDR3 loop: CASSTGGRSYEQYF. The CDR3 DNA follows: TGTGCCAGTAGTACAGGGGGCCGTTCCTACGAGCAGTACTTC.

This clone was detected only once. The chain recombines TRBV2 with TRBJ2-5; TRBD1 agrees at 10 bases. With 8 bases clipped from V and 4 bases from J, the junction kept 4 bases outside the gene matches. The CDR3 covers 13 residues. Germline V gene lookup returns CDR1 SNHLY and CDR2 FYNNEI. DNA for the CDR3: TGTGCCAGCGGGACAGGGGCCACAGAGACCCAGTACTTC. It translates to CASGTGATETQYF.